One and the same sample provided the 11 T cell receptor beta chains below, sequenced in a study of blood T cell repertoires in COVID-19 (TCRdb year 2020). The method behind the library was the immunoSEQ multiplex PCR assay. TCRdb obtained this table from immuneACCESS and retained in-frame rearrangements with V and J assigned. These tables miss some clones; where compared with another copy, unresolved V genes account for less than half of the shortfall, and the remainder is unexplained. Present in this sample are about 120,000 clones, just under 80% of which were seen just once. The ten top clones hold roughly 17% of the sample. What was sequenced was peripheral blood. Receptor source: a man between 60 and 70 years old with active or convalescent COVID-19.

The chain uses TRBV9 and TRBJ2-3, with 8 bases that match TRBD2. CDR3 length: 15 amino acids. Germline loops: CDR1 SGDLS, CDR2 YYNGEE. Trimming cost V 4 bases and J 2 bases; bases outside gene matches: 6. The CDR3 DNA reads TGTGCCAGCAGCACCGCGGGAGGTTCCACAGATACGCAGTATTTT. Its protein is CASSTAGGSTDTQYF.

This clone was recorded once. The V call is TRBV5-4, the J call TRBJ2-2, with D perhaps matching TRBD1 (6 bases). CDR3 length: 13 residues. Germline V gene lookup returns CDR1 SGHNT and CDR2 YYREEE (reference sequence). The V and J ends lost 4 bases and 5 bases respectively, with 9 bases between them. The CDR3 DNA reads TGTGCCAGCAGCCAGCAGGGGACCGGGGAGCTGTTTTTT. It translates to CASSQQGTGELFF. Filled out from reference TRBV5-4 and TRBJ2-2, the complete variable domain reads ETGVTQSPTHLIKTRGQQVTLRCSSQSGHNTVSWYQQALGQGPQFIFQYYREEENGRGNFPPRFSGLQFPNYSSELNVNALELDDSALYLCASSQQGTGELFFGEGSRLTVL.

V usage is TRBV28 and J usage is TRBJ1-3; 8 positions match TRBD1. V trimming: 6 bases; J trimming: 6 bases; junction bases outside the gene matches: 4. The CDR3 sequence is 13 residues long. Germline V gene sequence: CDR1 MDHEN, CDR2 SYDVKM. The CDR3 protein is CASRTGEVNTIYF. CDR3 DNA sequence: TGTGCCAGCAGGACAGGGGAAGTAAACACCATATATTTT.

This rearrangement joins TRBV3-1 (or the pseudogene TRBV3-2) to TRBJ1-3; 10 positions match TRBD1. V shed 4 bases and J 2 bases; nucleotides not matched to a gene: 20. The CDR3 has 21 amino acids. Per the germline V gene, CDR1 is LGHDT and CDR2 is YNNKEL (reference sequence). In nucleotides, the CDR3 is TGTGCCAGCAGCCTAGGGGGTGTGTTTAGGGACAGGGGCCCTCCTGGAAACACCATATATTTT. Translated, it gives CASSLGGVFRDRGPPGNTIYF.

V and J are TRBV7-9 and TRBJ2-7; the D is unclear. Germline CDR1 SEHNR, CDR2 FQNEAQ (reference sequence). Trimming took 10 bases from V and 1 from J, leaving 14 bases between them. This CDR3 is 13 amino acids long. The CDR3 loop is CATSLVESYEQYF. The CDR3 DNA reads TGTGCCACCTCTCTTGTGGAGTCCTACGAGCAGTACTTC. Looking up the rest from reference TRBV7-9 and TRBJ2-7 gives the full variable domain: DTGVSQNPRHKITKRGQNVTFRCDPISEHNRLYWYRQTLGQGPEFLTYFQNEAQLEKSRLLSDRFSAERPKGSFSTLEIQRTEQGDSAMYLCATSLVESYEQYFGPGTRLTVT.

The V gene is TRBV10-3, the J gene TRBJ1-5; 11 bases are a match to TRBD1. The CDR3 runs 13 residues. Trimming at V came to 6 bases and at J to 5 bases, leaving 0 bases not matched to a gene. Germline assignment: CDR1 ENHRY and CDR2 SYGVKD. CDR3: CAIRGQGDQPQHF. The DNA for the CDR3 is TGTGCCATCAGGGGACAGGGGGATCAGCCCCAGCATTTT.

This chain links TRBV3-1 (or the pseudogene TRBV3-2) with TRBJ2-7, with D maybe TRBD1 (6 bases). The V and J ends lost 2 bases and 0 bases respectively, with 8 bases between them. There are 14 residues in the CDR3. Germline V CDR1 and CDR2: LGHDT, YNNKEL (reference sequence). This CDR3 reads CASSQLDSSYEQYF. CDR3 nucleotide sequence: TGTGCCAGCAGCCAACTGGACAGCTCCTACGAGCAGTACTTC.

This rearrangement joins TRBV6-4 to TRBJ2-3, with D hard to call. The germline V and J ends were trimmed by 2 bases and 2 bases, with 5 bases remaining between them. The CDR3 is 13 residues long. CDR1 and CDR2 (germline): MRHNA, SNTAGT. The CDR3 here is CASSDSVTDTQYF. The CDR3 nucleotides are TGTGCCAGCAGTGACAGCGTCACAGATACGCAGTATTTT.

The chain is built from TRBV27 and TRBJ1-2, with 8 bases fitting TRBD1. V lost 5 bases, J lost 4 bases, and 12 bases stayed unmatched. This CDR3 is 16 amino acids long. CDR1 is MNHEY and CDR2 is SMNVEV in the germline V gene (reference sequence). The CDR3 DNA reads TGTGCCAGCAGTCGACAGCCTATGACAGGGGCCTATGGCTACACCTTC. Translating it yields CASSRQPMTGAYGYTF.

The chain couples TRBV9 to TRBJ2-7; D is possibly TRBD1 (5 bases). This CDR3 has 14 amino acids. CDR1 is SGDLS and CDR2 is YYNGEE in the germline V gene. Trimming took 2 bases from V and 0 from J, leaving 9 bases between them. Written as DNA, the CDR3 is TGTGCCAGCAGCGTCCAGGGTCACTCCTACGAGCAGTACTTC. Encoded protein: CASSVQGHSYEQYF.

V is TRBV14 and J is TRBJ1-5; possible D gene TRBD1, 5 bases. The germline V gene has CDR1 SGHDN and CDR2 FVKESK. Trimming took 4 bases from V and 5 from J, leaving 9 bases between them. This CDR3 spans 13 amino acids. In nucleotides, the CDR3 is TGTGCCAGCAGCCGAGACAGATATCAGCCCCAGCATTTT. It yields the protein CASSRDRYQPQHF.